This entry describes one TCR beta chain. These data originate in a study of human T cells and chemical hapten exposure. The ends lost 5 bases at V and 1 base at J; junction bases unmatched: 4. The germline gives CDR1 MNHEY, CDR2 SMNVEV (reference sequence). The length of the CDR3 is 14 residues. Time point of the sample: pre-sensitization, week 0. The treatment: therapeutic diphenylcyclopropenone sensitization with weekly scalp DPC. MiXCR, applied by TCRdb to the RACE reads, yields one record per CDR3 protein. The top ten hold around 3.6% of the sample, which has tens of thousands of distinct CDR3 sequences, approximately 9.9% seen once.

The sample consisted of whole blood, taken in connection with sensitization to the hapten diphenylcyclopropenone (DPC). The TCR originated in a woman between 40 and 50 years old with alopecia areata. Some clones in this sample may be carry-over from other donors' samples. The chain uses TRBV27 and TRBJ1-1; 7 nucleotides agree with TRBD1. The DNA of the CDR3 is TGTGCCAGCAGTCTGGGACAGACGAACACTGAAGCTTTCTTT. Translating gives CASSLGQTNTEAFF.